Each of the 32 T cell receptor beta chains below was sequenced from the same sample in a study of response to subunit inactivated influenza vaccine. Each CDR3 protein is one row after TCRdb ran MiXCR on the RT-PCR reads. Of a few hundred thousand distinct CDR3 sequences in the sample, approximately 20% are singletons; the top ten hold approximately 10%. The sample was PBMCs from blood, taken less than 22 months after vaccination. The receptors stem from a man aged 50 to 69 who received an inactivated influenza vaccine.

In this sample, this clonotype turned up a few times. The CDR3 coding sequence is TGTGCCAGCAGTTACTGGGGACAGGGTGGGGATGGCTACACCTTC. The encoded protein is CASSYWGQGGDGYTF. This rearrangement joins TRBV6-5 to TRBJ1-2; the match to TRBD1 covers 9 bases. The J segment lost 6 bases and the V segment lost 1 base, leaving 6 bases of the junction unmatched. This CDR3 has 15 residues. Germline loops: CDR1 MNHEY, CDR2 SVGAGI.

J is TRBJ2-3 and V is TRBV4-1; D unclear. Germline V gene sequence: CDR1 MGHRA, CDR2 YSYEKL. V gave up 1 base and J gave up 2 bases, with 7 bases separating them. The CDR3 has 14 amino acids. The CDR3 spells CASSQVTPTDTQYF. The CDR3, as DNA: TGCGCCAGCAGCCAAGTCACACCCACAGATACGCAGTATTTT.

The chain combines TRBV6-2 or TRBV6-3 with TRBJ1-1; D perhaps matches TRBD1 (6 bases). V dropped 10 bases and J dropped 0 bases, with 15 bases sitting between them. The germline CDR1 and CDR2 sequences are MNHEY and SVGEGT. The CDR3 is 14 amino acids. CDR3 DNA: TGTGCCACGTCCAGGGGAATTTTGAACACTGAAGCTTTCTTT. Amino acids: CATSRGILNTEAFF.

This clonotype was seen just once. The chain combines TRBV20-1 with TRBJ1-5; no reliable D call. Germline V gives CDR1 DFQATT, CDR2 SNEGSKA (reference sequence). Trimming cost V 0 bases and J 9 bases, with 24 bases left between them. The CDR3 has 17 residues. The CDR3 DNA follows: TGCAGTGCTAGAGACCCCACCACTGCTCGATTGGAACGGCCCCAGCATTTT. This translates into CSARDPTTARLERPQHF.

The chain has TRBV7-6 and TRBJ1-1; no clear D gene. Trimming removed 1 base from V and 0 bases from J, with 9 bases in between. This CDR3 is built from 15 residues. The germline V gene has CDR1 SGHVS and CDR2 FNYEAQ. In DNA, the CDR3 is TGTGCCAGCAGCTTAGGTGCAGCTTTGAACACTGAAGCTTTCTTT. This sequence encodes CASSLGAALNTEAFF.

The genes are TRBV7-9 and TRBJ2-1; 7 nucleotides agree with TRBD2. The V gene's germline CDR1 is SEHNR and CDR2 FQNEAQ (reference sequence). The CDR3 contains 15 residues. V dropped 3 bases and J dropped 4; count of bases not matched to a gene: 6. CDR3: CASSLGTILYNEQFF. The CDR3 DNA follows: TGTGCCAGCAGCTTGGGGACTATCCTTTACAATGAGCAGTTCTTC.

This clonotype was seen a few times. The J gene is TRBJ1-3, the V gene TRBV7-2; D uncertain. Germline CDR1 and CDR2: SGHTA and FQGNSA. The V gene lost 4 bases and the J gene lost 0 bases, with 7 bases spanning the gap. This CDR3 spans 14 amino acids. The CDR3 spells CASSSRFSGNTIYF. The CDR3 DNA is TGTGCCAGCAGCTCCCGGTTCTCTGGAAACACCATATATTTT.

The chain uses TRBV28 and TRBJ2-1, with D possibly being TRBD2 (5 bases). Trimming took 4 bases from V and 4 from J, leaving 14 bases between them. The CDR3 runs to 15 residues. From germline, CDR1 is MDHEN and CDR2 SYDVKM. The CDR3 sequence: CASSSGSVRYNEQFF. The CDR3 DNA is TGTGCCAGCAGTTCGGGGAGTGTACGATACAATGAGCAGTTCTTC.

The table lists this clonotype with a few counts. CDR3 coding DNA: TGTGCCAGCAGCTTGGGCGCAGGGGAGAACACTGAAGCTTTCTTT. It encodes CASSLGAGENTEAFF. This sequence joins TRBV5-4 and TRBJ1-1; weak D call: TRBD1 (6 bases). In germline, CDR1 is SGHNT, CDR2 YYREEE (reference sequence). With 0 bases removed from V and 1 base from J, the gap between germline ends came to 10 bases. This CDR3 is built from 15 residues.

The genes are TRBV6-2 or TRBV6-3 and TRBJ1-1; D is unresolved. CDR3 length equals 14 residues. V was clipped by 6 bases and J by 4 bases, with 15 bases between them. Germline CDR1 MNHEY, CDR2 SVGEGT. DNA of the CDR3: TGTGCCAGCAGCCACGCCGGGGTGGTCACTGAAGCTTTCTTT. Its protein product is CASSHAGVVTEAFF.

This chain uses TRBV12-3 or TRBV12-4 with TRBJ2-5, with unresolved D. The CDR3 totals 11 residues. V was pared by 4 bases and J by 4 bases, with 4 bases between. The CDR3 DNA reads TGTGCCAGCAGTTCAACAGAGACCCAGTACTTC. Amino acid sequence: CASSSTETQYF.

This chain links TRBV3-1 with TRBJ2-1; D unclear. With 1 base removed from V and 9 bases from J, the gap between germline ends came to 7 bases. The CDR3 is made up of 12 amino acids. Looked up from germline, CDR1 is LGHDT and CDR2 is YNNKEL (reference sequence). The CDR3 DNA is TGTGCCAGCAGCCAAGTGGCGAGTGAGCAGTTCTTC. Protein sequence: CASSQVASEQFF.

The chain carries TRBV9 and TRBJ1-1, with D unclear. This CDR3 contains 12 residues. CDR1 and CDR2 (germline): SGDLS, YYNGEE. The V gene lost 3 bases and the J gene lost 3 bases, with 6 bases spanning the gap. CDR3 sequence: CASSEMYTEAFF. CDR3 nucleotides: TGTGCCAGCAGCGAAATGTACACTGAAGCTTTCTTT. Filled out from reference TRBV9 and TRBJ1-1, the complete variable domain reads DSGVTQTPKHLITATGQRVTLRCSPRSGDLSVYWYQQSLDQGLQFLIQYYNGEERAKGNILERFSAQQFPDLHSELNLSSLELGDSALYFCASSEMYTEAFFGQGTRLTVV.

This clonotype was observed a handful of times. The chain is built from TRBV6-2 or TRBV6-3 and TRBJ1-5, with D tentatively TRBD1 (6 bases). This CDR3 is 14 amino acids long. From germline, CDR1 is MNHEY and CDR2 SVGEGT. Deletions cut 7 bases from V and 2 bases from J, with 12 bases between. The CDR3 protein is CASKLQGGNQPQHF. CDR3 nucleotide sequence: TGTGCCAGCAAGTTACAGGGCGGCAATCAGCCCCAGCATTTT.

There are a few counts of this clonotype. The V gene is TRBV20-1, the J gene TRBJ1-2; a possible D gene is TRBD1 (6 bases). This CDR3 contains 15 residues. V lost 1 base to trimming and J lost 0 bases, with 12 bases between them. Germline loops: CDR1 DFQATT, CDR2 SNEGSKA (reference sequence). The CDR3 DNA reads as TGCAGTGCTAGAGGCGGACAGTCGGCTAACTATGGCTACACCTTC. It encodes CSARGGQSANYGYTF.

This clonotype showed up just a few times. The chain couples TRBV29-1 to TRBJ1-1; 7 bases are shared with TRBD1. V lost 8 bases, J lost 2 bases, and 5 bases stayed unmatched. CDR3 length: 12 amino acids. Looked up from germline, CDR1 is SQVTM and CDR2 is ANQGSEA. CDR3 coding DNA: TGCAGCTCGGGACAGAAAAACACTGAAGCTTTCTTT. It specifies CSSGQKNTEAFF.

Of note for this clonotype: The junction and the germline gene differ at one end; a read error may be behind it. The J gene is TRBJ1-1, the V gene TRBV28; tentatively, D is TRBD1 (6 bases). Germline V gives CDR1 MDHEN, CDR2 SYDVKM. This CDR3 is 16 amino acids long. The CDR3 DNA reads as TGTGCCGGCAGTTTGTCCCGGGGGCCTAAGGACACTGAAGCTTTCTTT. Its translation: CAGSLSRGPKDTEAFF.

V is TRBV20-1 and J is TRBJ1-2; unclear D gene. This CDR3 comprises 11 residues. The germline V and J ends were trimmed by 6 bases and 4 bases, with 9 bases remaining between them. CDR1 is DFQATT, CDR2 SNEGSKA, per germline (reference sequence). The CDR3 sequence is CSARWPYGYTF. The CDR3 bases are TGCAGTGCCCGGTGGCCCTATGGCTACACCTTC.

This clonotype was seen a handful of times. The chain's CDR3 is CAWSPEQETQYF. The CDR3 region has the DNA TGTGCCTGGAGTCCAGAACAAGAGACCCAGTACTTC. The chain joins TRBV30 to TRBJ2-5; no reliable D call. With 2 bases removed from V and 2 bases from J, the gap between germline ends came to 6 bases. The CDR3 sequence is 12 residues long. Germline assignment: CDR1 GTSNPN and CDR2 SVGIG (reference sequence).

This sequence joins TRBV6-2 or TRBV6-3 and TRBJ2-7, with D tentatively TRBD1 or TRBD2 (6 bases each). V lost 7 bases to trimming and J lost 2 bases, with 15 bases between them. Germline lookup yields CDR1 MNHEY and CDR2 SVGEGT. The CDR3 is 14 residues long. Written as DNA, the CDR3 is TGTGCCAGCATGGGGGCTAGCGTTGCCTACGAGCAGTACTTC. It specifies CASMGASVAYEQYF.

DNA of the CDR3: TGTGCCAGCAGTCCGCATTCCGGACAGGGCTCTGGAAACACCATATATTTT. Translated: CASSPHSGQGSGNTIYF. The chain carries TRBV6-1 and TRBJ1-3, with TRBD1 identical over 8 bases. Germline trimming cut 5 bases from V and 0 bases from J; bases unmatched to any gene: 9. This CDR3 spans 17 amino acids. CDR1 MNHNS and CDR2 SASEGT come from the germline V gene.

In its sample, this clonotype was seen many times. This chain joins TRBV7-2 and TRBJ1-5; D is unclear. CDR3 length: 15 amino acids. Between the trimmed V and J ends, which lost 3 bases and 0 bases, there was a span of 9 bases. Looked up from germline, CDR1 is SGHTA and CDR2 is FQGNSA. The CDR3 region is CASSFLANSNQPQHF. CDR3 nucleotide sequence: TGTGCCAGCAGCTTTCTGGCGAATAGCAATCAGCCCCAGCATTTT.

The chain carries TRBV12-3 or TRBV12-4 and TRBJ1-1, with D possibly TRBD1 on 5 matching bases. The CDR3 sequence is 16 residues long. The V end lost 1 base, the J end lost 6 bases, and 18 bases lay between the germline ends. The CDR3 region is CASSLEGYRTFAEAFF. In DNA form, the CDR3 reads TGTGCCAGCAGTTTAGAGGGGTACCGAACATTCGCTGAAGCTTTCTTT.

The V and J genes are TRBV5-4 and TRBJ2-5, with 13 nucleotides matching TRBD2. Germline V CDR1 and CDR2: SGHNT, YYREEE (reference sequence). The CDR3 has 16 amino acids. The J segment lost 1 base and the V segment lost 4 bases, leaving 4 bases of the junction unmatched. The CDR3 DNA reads TGTGCCAGCAGCATGGGACTAGCGGGGACCCAAGAGACCCAGTACTTC. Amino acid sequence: CASSMGLAGTQETQYF.

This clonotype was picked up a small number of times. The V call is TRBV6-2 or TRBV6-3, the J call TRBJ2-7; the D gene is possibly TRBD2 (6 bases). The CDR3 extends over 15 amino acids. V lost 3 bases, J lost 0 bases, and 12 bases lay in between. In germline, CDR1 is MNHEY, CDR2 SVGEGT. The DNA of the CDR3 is TGTGCCAGCAGTTATCGAGGGGACTTCTCCTACGAGCAGTACTTC. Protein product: CASSYRGDFSYEQYF.

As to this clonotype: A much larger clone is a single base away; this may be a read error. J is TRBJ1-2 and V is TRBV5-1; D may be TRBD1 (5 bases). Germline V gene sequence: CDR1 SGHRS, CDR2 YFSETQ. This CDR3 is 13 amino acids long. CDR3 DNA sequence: TGCGCCAGCAGCTTGGGACAGACCTATCGCTACACCTTC. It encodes CASSLGQTYRYTF.

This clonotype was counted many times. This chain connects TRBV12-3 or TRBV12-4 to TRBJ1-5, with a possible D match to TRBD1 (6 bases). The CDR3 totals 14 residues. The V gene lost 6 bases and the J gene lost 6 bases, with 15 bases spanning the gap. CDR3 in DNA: TGTGCCAGCAGCCTACAGGGTGGGGGTCAGCCCCAGCATTTT. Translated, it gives CASSLQGGGQPQHF.

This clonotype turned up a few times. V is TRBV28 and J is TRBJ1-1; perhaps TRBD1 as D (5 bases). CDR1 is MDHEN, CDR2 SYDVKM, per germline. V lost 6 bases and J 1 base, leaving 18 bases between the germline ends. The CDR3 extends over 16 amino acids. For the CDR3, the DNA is TGTGCCAGCAGACTCGGGGGGGTCGGCGCGAACACTGAAGCTTTCTTT. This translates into CASRLGGVGANTEAFF. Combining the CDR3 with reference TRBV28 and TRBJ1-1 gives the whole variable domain DVKVTQSSRYLVKRTGEKVFLECVQDMDHENMFWYRQDPGLGLRLIYFSYDVKMKEKGDIPEGYSVSREKKERFSLILESASTNQTSMYLCASRLGGVGANTEAFFGQGTRLTVV.

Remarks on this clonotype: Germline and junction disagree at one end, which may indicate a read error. The CDR3 region is CAITEDRLNTEAFF. DNA for the CDR3: TGTGCCATCACTGAGGACAGGCTGAACACTGAAGCTTTCTTT. V usage is TRBV10-3 and J usage is TRBJ1-1; 7 nucleotides match TRBD1. Germline CDR1 reads ENHRY; CDR2 reads SYGVKD. The CDR3 is 14 amino acids.

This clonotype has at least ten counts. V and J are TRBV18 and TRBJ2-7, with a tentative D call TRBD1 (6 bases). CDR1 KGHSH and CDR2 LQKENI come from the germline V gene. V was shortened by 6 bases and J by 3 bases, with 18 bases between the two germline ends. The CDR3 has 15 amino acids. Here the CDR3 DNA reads TGTGCCAGCTCCCTCCTAGGGGGACCTTACTACGAGCAGTACTTC. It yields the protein CASSLLGGPYYEQYF. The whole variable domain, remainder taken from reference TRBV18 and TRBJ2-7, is NAGVMQNPRHLVRRRGQEARLRCSPMKGHSHVYWYRQLPEEGLKFMVYLQKENIIDESGMPKERFSAEFPKEGPSILRIQQVVRGDSAAYFCASSLLGGPYYEQYFGPGTRLTVT.

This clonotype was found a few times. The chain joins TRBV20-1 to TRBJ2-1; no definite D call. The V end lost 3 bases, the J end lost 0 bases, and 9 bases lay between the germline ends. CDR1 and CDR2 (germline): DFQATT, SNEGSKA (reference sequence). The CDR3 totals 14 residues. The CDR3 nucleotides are TGCAGTGCTAGTGACTTTAGCTCCTACAATGAGCAGTTCTTC. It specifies CSASDFSSYNEQFF.

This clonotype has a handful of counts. The CDR3 DNA sequence: TGTGCCAGTAGTATCCTAGCGGGAAGTACGCAGTATTTT. Translated: CASSILAGSTQYF. The V gene is TRBV19, the J gene TRBJ2-3; 9 positions agree with TRBD2. CDR3 length equals 13 residues. Per the germline V gene, CDR1 is LNHDA and CDR2 is SQIVND (reference sequence). J was trimmed by 8 bases and V by 3 bases; bases with no gene match: 3.